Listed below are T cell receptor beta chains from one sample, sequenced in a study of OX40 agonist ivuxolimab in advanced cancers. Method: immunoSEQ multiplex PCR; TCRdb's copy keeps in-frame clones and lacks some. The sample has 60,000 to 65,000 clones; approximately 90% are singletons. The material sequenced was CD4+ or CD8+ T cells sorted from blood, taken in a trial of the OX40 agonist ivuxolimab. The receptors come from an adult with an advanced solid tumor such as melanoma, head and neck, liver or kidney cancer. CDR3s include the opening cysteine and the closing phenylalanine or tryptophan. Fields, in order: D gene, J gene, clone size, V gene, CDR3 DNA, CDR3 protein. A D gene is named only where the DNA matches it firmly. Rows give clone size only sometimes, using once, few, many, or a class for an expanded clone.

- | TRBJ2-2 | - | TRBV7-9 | TGTGCCAGCAGATTACAGGACTTCATCGGGGAGCTGTTTTTT | CASRLQDFIGELFF
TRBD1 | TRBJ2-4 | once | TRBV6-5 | TGTGCCAGCGGTTACGGGACAGGGGCCGGGAACATTCAGTACTTC | CASGYGTGAGNIQYF
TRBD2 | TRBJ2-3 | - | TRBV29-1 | TGCAGCCACTCTGCCACTAGCGGGAGGGAAGATACGCAGTATTTT | CSHSATSGREDTQYF
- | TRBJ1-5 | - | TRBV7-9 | TGTGCCAGCAGCCAAGGGGTCGCGACGAGGAGGTATCAGCCCCAGCATTTT | CASSQGVATRRYQPQHF
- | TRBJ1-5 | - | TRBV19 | TGTGCCAGTAGTATTGGGGGGTTCAATCAGCCCCAGCATTTT | CASSIGGFNQPQHF
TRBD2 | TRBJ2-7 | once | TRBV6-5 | TGTGCCAGCAGAATAGCGGGATCCTACGAGCAGTACTTC | CASRIAGSYEQYF
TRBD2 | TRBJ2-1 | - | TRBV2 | TGTGCCATCACACCTAGTCCGGGACTAGCGGGAGGTTGGCAGTTCTTC | CAITPSPGLAGGWQFF
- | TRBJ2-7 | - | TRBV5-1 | TGCGCCAGCAGCTTGGAAACCGGGCCCACCTACGAGCAGTACTTC | CASSLETGPTYEQYF
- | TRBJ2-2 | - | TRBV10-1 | TGCGCCACGGCGGGGTCTCCCACCGGGGAGCTGTTTTTT | CATAGSPTGELFF
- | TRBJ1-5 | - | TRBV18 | TGTGCCAGCTCACCACAGTCTCTCGGCAATCAGCCCCAGCATTTT | CASSPQSLGNQPQHF